The present T cell receptor beta chain was sequenced within a study of cytomegalovirus exposure and HLA in healthy donors. The overall study: Earlier, almost 120 million unique TCR beta sequences were recovered from around 200 million T cells by an analysis.

In the case of this clone: Its target is unknown.

Study observations and caveats: When analyzed later, a missense DCLRE1C variant was found to be linked to TCR beta V- and J-gene trimming. It was reportedly the case that the classifier diagnosed cytomegalovirus status with high specificity and sensitivity. According to a later analysis, most TCR beta chains associated with CMV appeared HLA-restricted.

Amplification used 60 Vbeta primers and 13 Jbeta primers. The data were produced by immunoSEQ multiplex PCR, yet TCRdb's version contains in-frame clones alone and is incomplete. Among fewer than 130,000 clones listed, around 80% were seen once. The length of the CDR3 is 15 residues. V was shortened by 5 bases and J by 6 bases, with 20 bases between the two germline ends. Germline V gene lookup returns CDR1 MNHEY and CDR2 SVGAGI. The TCR originated in a man between 25 and 39 years old in good health and CMV-seropositive. The specimen was PBMCs. This chain connects TRBV6-5 to TRBJ2-7; D not resolved. The CDR3 spells CASSAGSPFGREQYF. CDR3 DNA: TGTGCCAGCAGTGCCGGGTCGCCCTTTGGTCGCGAGCAGTACTTC.